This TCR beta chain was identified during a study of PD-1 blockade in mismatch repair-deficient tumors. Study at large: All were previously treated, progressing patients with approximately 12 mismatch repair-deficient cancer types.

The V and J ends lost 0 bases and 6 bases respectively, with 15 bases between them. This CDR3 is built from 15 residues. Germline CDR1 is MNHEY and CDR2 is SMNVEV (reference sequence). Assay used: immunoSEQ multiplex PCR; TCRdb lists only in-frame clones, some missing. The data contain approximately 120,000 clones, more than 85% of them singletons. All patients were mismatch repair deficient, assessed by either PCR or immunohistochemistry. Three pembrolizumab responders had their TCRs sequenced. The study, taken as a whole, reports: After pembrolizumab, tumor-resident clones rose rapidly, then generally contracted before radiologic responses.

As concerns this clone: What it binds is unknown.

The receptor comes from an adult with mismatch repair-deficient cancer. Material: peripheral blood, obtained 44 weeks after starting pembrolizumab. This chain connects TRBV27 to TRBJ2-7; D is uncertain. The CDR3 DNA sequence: TGTGCCAGCAGTTTATCGCCGGGTTACCTAGGCGAGCAGTACTTC. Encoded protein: CASSLSPGYLGEQYF.